This TCR beta chain appears in the sequencing data of a study of a mutant IDH1 vaccine in newly diagnosed glioma. About the research overall: Earlier therapy was either radiotherapy, temozolomide, or both, and most got both.

Indicated time point: baseline, week 1 (first vaccination visit). Noted treatment: pre-vaccination baseline after standard-of-care therapy. Donors had new WHO grade 3 or 4 IDH1-mutant, ATRX-lost astrocytomas. Profiled with immunoSEQ multiplex PCR; TCRdb holds only in-frame clones, not every one. This table has fewer than 40,000 clones, over 70% appearing once. With regard to this clone: The antigen is undetermined.

Study results and limitations: Pseudoprogression appeared independent of alterations in top peripheral clonotypes. Across multiple MHC alleles, 93.3% of patients had vaccine-induced responses.

Trimming removed 5 bases from V and 0 bases from J, with 15 bases in between. The germline gives CDR1 SQVTM, CDR2 ANQGSEA. This CDR3 has 15 residues. The source is a man aged 25 to 40 with glioma. The gene calls are TRBV29-1 and TRBJ2-3; D uncertain. Material: PBMCs, obtained from a glioma patient treated with radiotherapy, temozolomide or both. The CDR3 is CSVSSPTSSTDTQYF. DNA of the CDR3: TGCAGCGTTTCAAGCCCGACCTCTAGCACAGATACGCAGTATTTT.